The next 18 T cell receptor beta chains were all read from a single sample in a study of read filtering for tumor transcriptome and immune sequencing. This library used about 400 ng RNA and molecular barcoded adaptors spanning alpha/delta and beta/gamma chains. TCRdb re-derived calls from the reads in MiXCR, one entry per CDR3 protein. This table holds 100,000 to 150,000 distinct CDR3 sequences, roughly 13% found once. Sequences were obtained from a population of CD138-negative cells sorted from bone marrow. These receptors all stem from a donor at least 40 years old with multiple myeloma.

Worth noting for this clonotype: A clone one base away is much larger, so this may be a read error. The chain is built from TRBV5-1 and TRBJ2-7, with 8 positions matching TRBD2. Germline-derived CDR1 and CDR2 are SGHRS and YFSETQ. This CDR3 contains 15 residues. This CDR3 reads CACSGLGSGIYEQYF. In DNA form, the CDR3 reads TGCGCCTGCAGCGGACTTGGTAGCGGGATTTATGAGCAGTACTTC.

A word on this clonotype: A much larger clone is a single base away; this may be a read error. This chain uses TRBV3-1 with TRBJ1-1, with D hard to call. The CDR3 totals 14 residues. Germline values: CDR1 LGHDT, CDR2 YNNKEL (reference sequence). CDR3 DNA sequence: TGTGCCTGCAGCCAAGCTAGGGCCGGCACTGAAGCTTTCTTT. It specifies CACSQARAGTEAFF.

The table lists this clonotype with many counts. The chain couples TRBV5-1 to TRBJ2-5, with a tentative D call TRBD2 (6 bases). The V end was cut by 4 bases, the J end by 2 bases, with 15 bases between. The CDR3 is made up of 15 amino acids. Germline lookup yields CDR1 SGHRS and CDR2 YFSETQ. The CDR3 sequence: CASSLEGLRQETQYF. The CDR3 bases are TGCGCCAGCAGCCTCGAGGGACTCCGACAAGAGACCCAGTACTTC.

This clonotype was picked up many times. The J gene is TRBJ2-2, the V gene TRBV5-1, with 7 bases identical to TRBD1. Germline V CDR1 and CDR2: SGHRS, YFSETQ. V was pared by 0 bases and J by 0 bases, with 2 bases of the junction left unmatched. This CDR3 region has 16 residues. CDR3 in DNA: TGCGCCAGCAGCTTGGCCGGGACAGCGAACACCGGGGAGCTGTTTTTT. This codes for CASSLAGTANTGELFF.

The table lists this clonotype with a few counts. The genes are TRBV7-2 and TRBJ2-5, with TRBD2 as a possible D gene (6 bases). CDR1 is SGHTA and CDR2 is FQGNSA in the germline V gene. The CDR3 is 17 amino acids. Trimming stripped 5 bases from V and 1 base from J, with 20 bases between. In nucleotides, the CDR3 is TGTGCCAGCAGCCTCGGGGCTGGCGGGGTCTCCCAAGAGACCCAGTACTTC. This sequence encodes CASSLGAGGVSQETQYF. The full variable domain, completed using reference TRBV7-2 and TRBJ2-5, is GAGVSQSPSNKVTEKGKDVELRCDPISGHTALYWYRQSLGQGLEFLIYFQGNSAPDKSGLPSDRFSAERTGGSVSTLTIQRTQQEDSAVYLCASSLGAGGVSQETQYFGPGTRLLVL.

This clonotype was counted a few times. This may be a read error, as it is one base from a much larger clone. V usage is TRBV20-1 and J usage is TRBJ2-7, with TRBD2 matching over 7 bases. Germline V gene sequence: CDR1 DFQATT, CDR2 SNEGSKA (reference sequence). The CDR3 spans 14 residues. The CDR3 region has the DNA TGCAGTGCTAGAGGCCCGGGGCGGGACTACGAGCAGCACTTC. Protein sequence: CSARGPGRDYEQHF.

This clonotype was picked up many times. The genes are TRBV3-1 and TRBJ2-6, with unresolved D. The CDR3 consists of 13 residues. Germline loops: CDR1 LGHDT, CDR2 YNNKEL (reference sequence). Trimming stripped 2 bases from V and 4 bases from J, with 3 bases between. The CDR3 here is CASSQLGANVLTF. The CDR3 nucleotides read TGTGCCAGCAGCCAACTGGGGGCCAACGTCCTGACTTTC.

To note about this clonotype: This may stem from a read error, because a much larger clone lies one nucleotide away. The rearrangement uses TRBV10-3 and TRBJ1-5; TRBD1 might be the D (5 bases). This CDR3 comprises 14 residues. V lost 7 bases to trimming and J lost 3 bases, with 13 bases between them. Germline V CDR1 and CDR2: ENHRY, SYGVKD. The CDR3 DNA reads TGTGCCATCATCCCTCAGGGATCCAATCAGCCCCAGCATTTT. Translation gives CAIIPQGSNQPQHF.

The chain links TRBV3-1 to TRBJ2-2, with D hard to call. V was clipped by 3 bases and J by 2 bases, with 16 bases between them. This CDR3 spans 17 amino acids. Germline CDR1 reads LGHDT; CDR2 reads YNNKEL (reference sequence). The chain's CDR3 is CASSQPLGSDNTGELFF. Written as DNA, the CDR3 is TGTGCCAGCAGCCAGCCTCTTGGCAGTGACAACACCGGGGAGCTGTTTTTT.

CDR3 amino acids: CASRQPGVGLGFAFF. The CDR3 DNA reads as TGTGCCAGCAGACAACCGGGGGTGGGGTTAGGATTCGCTTTCTTT. The chain employs TRBV28 and TRBJ1-1; possibly TRBD1 for D (5 bases). Per the germline V gene, CDR1 is MDHEN and CDR2 is SYDVKM. This CDR3 has 15 amino acids. V shed 6 bases and J shed 11 bases, with 25 bases lying between them.

Ten or more counts support this clonotype. The V gene is TRBV14, the J gene TRBJ2-2; D uncertain. The CDR3 consists of 14 residues. Looked up from germline, CDR1 is SGHDN and CDR2 is FVKESK. V was shortened by 0 bases and J by 1 base, with 3 bases between the two germline ends. CDR3 sequence (DNA): TGTGCCAGCAGCCAAGATGTGAACACCGGGGAGCTGTTTTTT. Its translation: CASSQDVNTGELFF. Filled out from reference TRBV14 and TRBJ2-2, the complete variable domain reads EAGVTQFPSHSVIEKGQTVTLRCDPISGHDNLYWYRRVMGKEIKFLLHFVKESKQDESGMPNNRFLAERTGGTYSTLKVQPAELEDSGVYFCASSQDVNTGELFFGEGSRLTVL.

This clonotype was seen many times. The chain combines TRBV2 with TRBJ1-1; 7 bases map to TRBD1. The CDR3 is 15 amino acids. The junction had 6 bases not matched to a gene; V was cut back by 2 bases and J by 3 bases. The germline CDR1 and CDR2 sequences are SNHLY and FYNNEI. The chain's CDR3 is CASSELGQQHTEAFF. The DNA for the CDR3 is TGTGCCAGCAGTGAATTGGGACAGCAACACACTGAAGCTTTCTTT.

This clonotype was seen a handful of times. The gene calls are TRBV10-3 and TRBJ2-7; TRBD2 matches at 7 bases. V gave up 6 bases and J gave up 6 bases; unmatched junction bases: 11. Per the germline V gene, CDR1 is ENHRY and CDR2 is SYGVKD. CDR3 size: 14 residues. CDR3 coding DNA: TGTGCCATCAGGGGAGGGGTGGGTGGTGGCGAGCAGTACTTC. Its protein is CAIRGGVGGGEQYF.

This clonotype was seen ten or more times. The V gene is TRBV2, the J gene TRBJ1-4, with 9 bases that match TRBD1. Germline-derived CDR1 and CDR2 are SNHLY and FYNNEI. The CDR3 runs 14 residues. V was clipped by 6 bases and J by 5 bases; unmatched bases: 4. The CDR3 coding sequence is TGTGCCAGCAGCTACGGGACAGGGAATGAAAAACTGTTTTTT. It codes for CASSYGTGNEKLFF.

At least ten counts were recorded for this clonotype. V gene TRBV28 combines with J gene TRBJ2-7, with 7 bases identical to TRBD1. This CDR3 is 16 amino acids long. Germline-derived CDR1 and CDR2 are MDHEN and SYDVKM. V shed 3 bases, J shed 2 bases, and the junction held 10 bases outside the gene matches. This chain's CDR3 is CASSFGRGYNAYEQYF. For the CDR3, the DNA is TGTGCCAGCAGTTTTGGCAGGGGGTATAATGCCTACGAGCAGTACTTC.

This clonotype has a count of ten or more. The J gene is TRBJ2-2, the V gene TRBV29-1; possibly TRBD2 for D (6 bases). Germline-derived CDR1 and CDR2 are SQVTM and ANQGSEA. The length of the CDR3 is 14 residues. Trimming stripped 4 bases from V and 2 bases from J, with 11 bases between. The CDR3 loop is CSVVTSRNTGELFF. CDR3 bases: TGCAGCGTTGTGACTAGTAGAAACACCGGGGAGCTGTTTTTT.

This clonotype has a single count. Possible read error: a much larger clone is one base away. The rearrangement uses TRBV4-2 and TRBJ2-7; perhaps D is TRBD1 or TRBD2 (5 bases each). V lost 0 bases and J lost 4, with 13 bases in between. The CDR3 is 15 amino acids. In germline, CDR1 is LGHNA, CDR2 YNFKEQ. The chain's CDR3 is CASSQDTRGEYEQYF. CDR3 sequence (DNA): TGTGCCAGCAGCCAAGATACTAGAGGGGAGTACGAGCAGTACTTC.

This clonotype was found many times. CDR3 in amino acids: CASSLNYEQFF. As DNA, the CDR3 is TGTGCCAGCAGCTTAAATTATGAGCAGTTCTTC. The chain is built from TRBV7-9 and TRBJ2-1, with D uncertain. Trimming pared 2 bases from V and 8 bases from J, leaving 4 bases between. Looked up from germline, CDR1 is SEHNR and CDR2 is FQNEAQ (reference sequence). This CDR3 region has 11 residues.